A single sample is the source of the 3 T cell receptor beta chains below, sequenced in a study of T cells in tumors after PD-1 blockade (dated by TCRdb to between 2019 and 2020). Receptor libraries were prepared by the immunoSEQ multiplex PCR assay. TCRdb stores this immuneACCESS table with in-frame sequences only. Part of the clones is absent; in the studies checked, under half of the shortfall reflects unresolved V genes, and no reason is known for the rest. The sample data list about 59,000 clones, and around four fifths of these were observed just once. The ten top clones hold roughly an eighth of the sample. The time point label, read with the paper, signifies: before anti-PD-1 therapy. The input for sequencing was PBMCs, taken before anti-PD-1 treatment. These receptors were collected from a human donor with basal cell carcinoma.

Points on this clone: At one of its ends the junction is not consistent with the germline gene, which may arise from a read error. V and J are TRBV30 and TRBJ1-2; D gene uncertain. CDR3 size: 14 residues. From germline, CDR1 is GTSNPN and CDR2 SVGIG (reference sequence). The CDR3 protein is CAWSVPGVGYSYTF. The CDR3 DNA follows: TGTGCCTGGAGTGTGCCAGGAGTAGGCTATAGCTACACCTTC.

The CDR3 reads CASSRLAANSYNEQFF. The CDR3 DNA follows: TGTGCCAGCAGCCGACTAGCGGCAAACTCCTACAATGAGCAGTTCTTC. The rearrangement joins TRBV6-2 or TRBV6-3 to TRBJ2-1, with 9 bases fitting TRBD2. CDR3 length: 16 amino acids. J was trimmed by 0 bases and V by 6 bases; bases with no gene match: 6. CDR1 and CDR2 (germline): MNHEY, SVGEGT.

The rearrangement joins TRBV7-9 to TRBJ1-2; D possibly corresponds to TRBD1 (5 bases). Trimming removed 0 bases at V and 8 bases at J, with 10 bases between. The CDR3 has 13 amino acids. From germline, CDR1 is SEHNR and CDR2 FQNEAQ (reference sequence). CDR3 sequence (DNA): TGTGCCAGCAGCTTAGCCCAGGGATGGGGCTACACCTTC. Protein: CASSLAQGWGYTF.